Listed here are 14 T cell receptor beta chains from one sample, sequenced in a study of OX40 agonist ivuxolimab in advanced cancers. Libraries were prepared through the immunoSEQ multiplex PCR assay. TCRdb retrieved this table from immuneACCESS and kept in-frame rearrangements only. Not all clones are present; in checked studies, unresolved V genes account for under half, and no reason is known for the remainder. Present in this sample are approximately 68,000 clones, more than 85% of which were seen just once. Clones ranked in the top ten supply around 1.1% of the sample. Specimen: CD4+ or CD8+ T cells sorted from blood, collected in a trial of the OX40 agonist ivuxolimab. The receptors shown here come from an adult with an advanced solid tumor such as melanoma, head and neck, liver or kidney cancer.

This clone was observed a single time. This chain connects TRBV6-5 to TRBJ2-1; no clear D gene. The CDR3 is made up of 11 amino acids. V was trimmed by 1 base and J by 7 bases, leaving 2 bases between them. Germline V lookup: CDR1 MNHEY, CDR2 SVGAGI. The CDR3 nucleotides read TGTGCCAGCAGTTACTTAAATGAGCAGTTCTTC. Encoded protein: CASSYLNEQFF.

The chain links TRBV5-1 to TRBJ2-7, with TRBD1 as a possible D gene (6 bases). Germline CDR1 reads SGHRS; CDR2 reads YFSETQ. This CDR3 region has 17 residues. V was clipped by 4 bases and J by 0 bases, with 20 bases between them. This CDR3 is CASSHERGKITSYEQYF. CDR3 bases: TGCGCCAGCAGCCATGAAAGGGGGAAGATTACCTCCTACGAGCAGTACTTC.

This clone was detected only a few times. The chain is built from TRBV10-2 and TRBJ2-1; 7 bases agree with TRBD2. This CDR3 spans 11 amino acids. V dropped 8 bases and J dropped 8; count of bases not matched to a gene: 3. Per germline, CDR1 WSHSY and CDR2 SAAADI. The CDR3 spells CASWGGDEQFF. The CDR3 nucleotides are TGCGCCAGCTGGGGGGGGGATGAGCAGTTCTTC.

This clone was seen just once. This sequence joins TRBV10-3 and TRBJ1-5; D unresolved. The CDR3 covers 14 residues. In germline, CDR1 is ENHRY, CDR2 SYGVKD. V shed 0 bases and J shed 7 bases, with 10 bases lying between them. In DNA, the CDR3 is TGTGCCATCAGTGAGTCACAAGGTTACCAGCCCCAGCATTTT. Translating it yields CAISESQGYQPQHF.

The chain couples TRBV6-5 to TRBJ2-5, with 9 bases lining up with TRBD2. Germline loops: CDR1 MNHEY, CDR2 SVGAGI. The CDR3 runs to 15 residues. Trimming removed 2 bases from V and 5 bases from J; junction bases left unmatched: 6. CDR3 bases: TGTGCCAGCAGTTACCGCGGTAGCGGGGGTGAGACCCAGTACTTC. Amino acid sequence: CASSYRGSGGETQYF.

The chain joins TRBV11-3 to TRBJ1-3; D is unclear. CDR1 and CDR2 from the germline V gene are SGHNT and YENEEA. V was clipped by 2 bases and J by 4 bases, with 12 bases between them. The CDR3 has 15 amino acids. CDR3 sequence (DNA): TGTGCCAGCAGCTTATTGGGGAACCTGGGAAACACCATATATTTT. Amino acid sequence: CASSLLGNLGNTIYF.

The V call is TRBV5-6, the J call TRBJ1-2, with D uncertain. From germline, CDR1 is SGHDT and CDR2 YYEEEE. The CDR3 extends over 15 amino acids. Trimming removed 6 bases from V and 5 bases from J, with 20 bases in between. CDR3 sequence: CASTFNRGIAYGYTF. The DNA for the CDR3 is TGTGCCAGCACTTTCAACCGAGGGATCGCATATGGCTACACCTTC.

The V gene is TRBV19, the J gene TRBJ1-5; D is uncertain. V lost 4 bases and J lost 1, with 11 bases in between. Germline V gene data show CDR1 as LNHDA and CDR2 as SQIVND (reference sequence). The CDR3 runs 15 residues. CDR3 DNA: TGTGCCAGTAGTACCCGGGATCAGAGCAATCAGCCCCAGCATTTT. This translates into CASSTRDQSNQPQHF.

The chain links TRBV5-4 to TRBJ2-1, with 9 positions matching TRBD2. Germline CDR1 is SGHNT and CDR2 is YYREEE (reference sequence). The CDR3 contains 16 residues. V dropped 4 bases and J dropped 3; count of bases not matched to a gene: 8. CDR3 nucleotide sequence: TGTGCCAGCAGCCGGCAGGCTAGCGGGAACTACAATGAGCAGTTCTTC. Amino acids: CASSRQASGNYNEQFF.

J is TRBJ1-2 and V is TRBV6-6; TRBD1 matches 7 bases. Per the germline V gene, CDR1 is MNHNY and CDR2 is SVGAGI (reference sequence). The V gene end was trimmed by 6 bases and the J gene end by 5 bases; junction bases not matched to a gene: 6. The CDR3 is 13 residues long. The CDR3 loop reads CASRPGTEYGYTF. CDR3 coding DNA: TGTGCCAGCAGACCCGGGACAGAATATGGCTACACCTTC.

The chain uses TRBV19 and TRBJ2-1; TRBD1 or TRBD2 may be the D gene (5 bases each). This CDR3 contains 17 residues. Trimming removed 7 bases at V and 2 bases at J, with 21 bases between. The germline CDR1 and CDR2 sequences are LNHDA and SQIVND (reference sequence). Written as DNA, the CDR3 is TGTGCCAGTACTCCCGGGGAGAGGGGCCGGGCCTACAATGAGCAGTTCTTC. It codes for CASTPGERGRAYNEQFF.

V gene TRBV15 combines with J gene TRBJ1-6, with D possibly matching TRBD1 (6 bases). This CDR3 has 15 residues. Between the trimmed V and J ends, which lost 2 bases and 8 bases, there was a span of 13 bases. Germline values: CDR1 LNHNV, CDR2 YYDKDF (reference sequence). The chain's CDR3 is CATSRKGGSDSPLHF. The CDR3 region has the DNA TGTGCCACCAGCAGAAAGGGGGGTTCAGATTCACCCCTCCACTTT.

The V gene is TRBV10-3, the J gene TRBJ2-5; possibly TRBD2 for D (5 bases). The CDR3 length is 11 residues. The ends were cut back, 9 bases at V and 1 base at J, with 6 bases in the middle. In germline, CDR1 is ENHRY, CDR2 SYGVKD. The CDR3 sequence: CAIGLQETQYF. CDR3 nucleotide sequence: TGTGCCATTGGACTCCAAGAGACCCAGTACTTC.

In its sample, this clone was seen a few times. The gene calls are TRBV7-2 and TRBJ2-5; 13 nucleotides line up with TRBD2. The V gene end was trimmed by 5 bases and the J gene end by 3 bases; junction bases not matched to a gene: 6. The CDR3 runs to 16 residues. Germline CDR1 and CDR2: SGHTA and FQGNSA. The CDR3 loop reads CASSPSGTSGKETQYF. The DNA of the CDR3 is TGTGCCAGCAGCCCATCTGGGACTAGCGGGAAAGAGACCCAGTACTTC.